This entry lists 13 T cell receptor beta chains sequenced from one sample in a study of control samples from healthy donors and cancer patients. Produced via immunoSEQ multiplex PCR; TCRdb's table is partial and in-frame only. This sample carries roughly 120,000 clones, over 75% of them seen once, and the ten largest clones take 4% to 4.5%. The sample consisted of blood. These receptors came from a human donor in good health. The donor label of this sample is uncertain.

The rearrangement uses TRBV15 and TRBJ1-4; no definite D call. CDR1 is LNHNV, CDR2 YYDKDF, per germline (reference sequence). The CDR3 runs 15 residues. Trimming pared 1 base from V and 0 bases from J, leaving 6 bases between. The CDR3: CATSRGKATNEKLFF. The CDR3 region has the DNA TGTGCCACCAGCAGAGGCAAAGCAACTAATGAAAAACTGTTTTTT.

This clone has a single count. This chain connects TRBV9 to TRBJ1-1; TRBD1 might be the D (5 bases). There are 13 residues in the CDR3. Germline loops: CDR1 SGDLS, CDR2 YYNGEE. V shed 3 bases and J shed 3 bases, with 9 bases lying between them. The CDR3 spells CASSGPGDTEAFF. CDR3 bases: TGTGCCAGCAGCGGACCGGGGGACACTGAAGCTTTCTTT.

This clone was counted a single time. V gene TRBV10-3 combines with J gene TRBJ2-1, with no clear D. The V end was cut by 6 bases, the J end by 5 bases, with 5 bases between. CDR1 is ENHRY and CDR2 is SYGVKD in the germline V gene. This CDR3 region has 11 residues. CDR3 nucleotides: TGTGCCATCAGGGCAGACAATGAGCAGTTCTTC. Its translation: CAIRADNEQFF.

The V and J genes are TRBV7-8 and TRBJ2-5; 7 bases are a match to TRBD2. Trimming at V came to 3 bases and at J to 5 bases, leaving 6 bases not matched to a gene. Germline CDR1 and CDR2: SGHVS and FQNEAQ. This CDR3 is 14 amino acids long. The CDR3 sequence is CASSFGGGEETQYF. The CDR3 nucleotides are TGTGCCAGCAGCTTTGGGGGGGGAGAGGAGACCCAGTACTTC. Based on the CDR3 plus reference TRBV7-8 and TRBJ2-5, the full variable domain is GAGVSQSPRYKVAKRGQDVALRCDPISGHVSLFWYQQALGQGPEFLTYFQNEAQLDKSGLPSDRFFAERPEGSVSTLKIQRTQQEDSAVYLCASSFGGGEETQYFGPGTRLLVL.

The chain employs TRBV11-2 and TRBJ2-4, with 8 bases lining up with TRBD2. The V gene's germline CDR1 is SGHAT and CDR2 FQNNGV. Trimming at V came to 5 bases and at J to 6 bases, leaving 6 bases not matched to a gene. The length of the CDR3 is 14 residues. The CDR3 protein is CASSRGGGGNIQYF. The CDR3 DNA sequence: TGTGCCAGCAGCCGGGGGGGAGGAGGAAACATTCAGTACTTC.

This chain uses TRBV6-5 with TRBJ2-4, with 8 nucleotides matching TRBD1. CDR1 MNHEY and CDR2 SVGAGI come from the germline V gene. With V trimmed by 2 bases and J by 6 bases, 9 bases remained unmatched. CDR3 length: 16 residues. Written as DNA, the CDR3 is TGTGCCAGCAGTTACCGGGCAGGGGGCTTGGGAAACATTCAGTACTTC. It yields the protein CASSYRAGGLGNIQYF.

The V and J genes are TRBV7-6 and TRBJ2-5, with 9 bases identical to TRBD2. The CDR3 loop spans 18 amino acids. In germline, CDR1 is SGHVS, CDR2 FNYEAQ. V was clipped by 1 base and J by 5 bases; unmatched bases: 14. DNA for the CDR3: TGTGCCAGCAGCTTAGTGGCGGCCAGCGGGGGGTGGGCGGAGACCCAGTACTTC. As protein: CASSLVAASGGWAETQYF.

The chain has TRBV14 and TRBJ1-3; D not resolved. Looked up from germline, CDR1 is SGHDN and CDR2 is FVKESK. This CDR3 is built from 11 residues. The V end was cut by 8 bases, the J end by 3 bases, with 5 bases between. The CDR3 region has the DNA TGTGCCAGCGGGAATGGAAACACCATATATTTT. Translated: CASGNGNTIYF.

This rearrangement joins TRBV5-8 to TRBJ2-2; 8 bases align to TRBD1. The germline V gene has CDR1 SGHTS and CDR2 YDEGEE. The CDR3 spans 17 residues. V shed 4 bases and J 2 bases; nucleotides not matched to a gene: 10. The CDR3 spells CASSKTGTGTNTGELFF. The CDR3 bases are TGTGCCAGCAGCAAAACGGGGACAGGAACCAACACCGGGGAGCTGTTTTTT. Looking up the rest from reference TRBV5-8 and TRBJ2-2 gives the full variable domain: EAGVTQSPTHLIKTRGQQATLRCSPISGHTSVYWYQQALGLGLQFLLWYDEGEERNRGNFPPRFSGRQFPNYSSELNVNALELEDSALYLCASSKTGTGTNTGELFFGEGSRLTVL.

The genes are TRBV6-5 and TRBJ1-1; D remains ambiguous. Trimming cost V 6 bases and J 1 base, with 9 bases left between them. The length of the CDR3 is 13 residues. Germline values: CDR1 MNHEY, CDR2 SVGAGI. CDR3 coding DNA: TGTGCCAGCAGGACGACCCCGAACACTGAAGCTTTCTTT. It translates to CASRTTPNTEAFF.

Comments on this clone: One end of the junction varies from germline; a read error may be responsible. The chain couples TRBV5-1 to TRBJ1-2, with 7 positions matching TRBD1. Germline-derived CDR1 and CDR2 are SGHRS and YFSETQ. The CDR3 runs to 13 residues. CDR3 coding DNA: TGCGCCAGCAGCTACGACAGGGACTACGGCTACACCTTC. Translation: CASSYDRDYGYTF.

The rearrangement uses TRBV5-5 and TRBJ2-7; 8 nucleotides match TRBD1. Trimming cost V 4 bases and J 3 bases; bases outside gene matches: 6. This CDR3 contains 14 residues. Germline CDR1 is SGHKS and CDR2 is YYEKEE (reference sequence). CDR3 sequence: CASSLSGGSYEQYF. CDR3 DNA sequence: TGTGCCAGCAGCCTTTCAGGGGGCAGCTACGAGCAGTACTTC.

The chain links TRBV24-1 to TRBJ1-5; tentative D call: TRBD1 (6 bases). From germline, CDR1 is KGHDR and CDR2 SFDVKD. V dropped 3 bases and J dropped 0 bases, with 8 bases sitting between them. This CDR3 is built from 15 residues. This CDR3 reads CATSDTGFSNQPQHF. In DNA form, the CDR3 reads TGTGCCACCAGTGATACAGGGTTTAGCAATCAGCCCCAGCATTTT.